Listed here are 23 T cell receptor beta chains from one sample, sequenced in a study of blood T cells in healthy people across ages. The use of a sample-barcoded 5' primer and a J-beta primer mix characterized a second PCR of roughly 6 to 11 cycles. TCRdb ran MiXCR on the 5' RACE reads and lists one entry per CDR3 protein. The table lists about 970,000 distinct CDR3 sequences, just over 50% of them singletons. The specimen sequenced was blood. These receptors all stem from an older woman in good health.

The rearrangement joins TRBV2 to TRBJ2-3, with 8 bases matching TRBD1. J lost 3 bases, V lost 4 bases, and 3 bases had no gene match. This CDR3 comprises 14 residues. Germline loops: CDR1 SNHLY, CDR2 FYNNEI. The CDR3 protein is CASSGDRGTDTQYF. CDR3 in DNA: TGTGCCAGCAGTGGAGACAGGGGTACAGATACGCAGTATTTT. Using reference TRBV2 and TRBJ2-3 for the parts outside the CDR3, the full variable domain is EPEVTQTPSHQVTQMGQEVILRCVPISNHLYFYWYRQILGQKVEFLVSFYNNEISEKSEIFDDQFSVERPDGSNFTLKIRSTKLEDSAMYFCASSGDRGTDTQYFGPGTRLTVL.

The gene calls are TRBV2 and TRBJ2-3, with 10 bases that match TRBD2. This CDR3 has 15 residues. J gave up 2 bases and V 11 bases, and 10 bases lay outside the gene matches. Per the germline V gene, CDR1 is SNHLY and CDR2 is FYNNEI. CDR3: CAPRIAGGVTDTQYF. In DNA, the CDR3 is TGTGCCCCCCGGATAGCGGGAGGAGTCACAGATACGCAGTATTTT.

The V and J genes are TRBV20-1 and TRBJ1-5; D is unresolved. CDR1 is DFQATT, CDR2 SNEGSKA, per germline (reference sequence). V was cut by 3 bases and J by 3 bases, with 9 bases left in between. There are 13 residues in the CDR3. The CDR3 loop reads CSARRGDNQPQHF. The DNA for the CDR3 is TGCAGTGCTAGGCGGGGTGACAATCAGCCCCAGCATTTT.

CDR3 sequence: CSAKGPAGTYEQYF. DNA of the CDR3: TGCAGTGCTAAGGGTCCGGCAGGGACCTACGAGCAGTACTTC. The V call is TRBV20-1, the J call TRBJ2-7, with D possibly being TRBD1 (5 bases). CDR1 is DFQATT and CDR2 is SNEGSKA in the germline V gene (reference sequence). The CDR3 runs 14 residues. V lost 4 bases, J lost 2 bases, and 15 bases lay in between.

The gene calls are TRBV28 and TRBJ2-4; D is unclear. The V and J ends lost 6 bases and 0 bases respectively, with 6 bases between them. CDR1 is MDHEN, CDR2 SYDVKM, per germline. The CDR3 is 13 residues long. This chain's CDR3 is CASRWTAKNIQYF. For the CDR3, the DNA is TGTGCCAGCAGATGGACAGCCAAAAACATTCAGTACTTC.

This clonotype was detected a few times. This chain uses TRBV12-3 or TRBV12-4 with TRBJ2-1; a weak D match, TRBD2 (5 bases). Trimming took 3 bases from V and 10 from J, leaving 19 bases between them. CDR3 length: 15 residues. In DNA, the CDR3 is TGTGCCAGCAGTTTGTGGGAGCGGCAAGTGGGGGAGCAGTTCTTC. It codes for CASSLWERQVGEQFF.

V is TRBV5-1 and J is TRBJ2-7, with 8 bases matching TRBD1. Unmatched junction bases numbered 6, after V lost 2 bases and J lost 2 bases. CDR3 size: 15 residues. Germline CDR1 reads SGHRS; CDR2 reads YFSETQ. CDR3 residues: CASSFGQGITYEQYF. The CDR3 DNA is TGCGCCAGCAGCTTCGGACAGGGAATCACCTACGAGCAGTACTTC.

J is TRBJ2-1 and V is TRBV29-1; D possibly matches TRBD1 or TRBD2 (6 bases each). CDR1 and CDR2 (germline): SQVTM, ANQGSEA. V shed 4 bases and J shed 0 bases, with 19 bases lying between them. This CDR3 is 17 amino acids long. The CDR3 sequence: CSVGGTSGGGSYNEQFF. The DNA for the CDR3 is TGCAGCGTTGGTGGTACGAGCGGAGGGGGCTCCTACAATGAGCAGTTCTTC.

Points on this clonotype: With a much larger clone just one base away, this may be a read error. V usage is TRBV20-1 and J usage is TRBJ2-1; no clear D. The CDR3 length is 10 residues. Germline CDR1 and CDR2: DFQATT and SNEGSKA (reference sequence). Trimming stripped 5 bases from V and 8 bases from J, with 7 bases between. The CDR3, as DNA: TGCAGTGCTGGTAGTGATGAGCAGTTCTTC. Its protein product is CSAGSDEQFF.

The genes are TRBV7-9 and TRBJ1-2; D is unresolved. Trimming cost V 1 base and J 10 bases, with 10 bases left between them. The CDR3 is 12 residues long. Germline CDR1 SEHNR, CDR2 FQNEAQ (reference sequence). The CDR3 protein is CASSLGWDNYTF. DNA of the CDR3: TGTGCCAGCAGCTTAGGATGGGATAACTACACCTTC.

This clonotype turned up a few times. V gene TRBV4-2 combines with J gene TRBJ1-2, with D maybe TRBD1 (5 bases). Germline V gene sequence: CDR1 LGHNA, CDR2 YNFKEQ. The V end lost 0 bases, the J end lost 0 bases, and 8 bases lay between the germline ends. This CDR3 region has 15 residues. The DNA for the CDR3 is TGTGCCAGCAGCCAAGAAACAGGAGCTAACTATGGCTACACCTTC. This gives the protein CASSQETGANYGYTF.

The chain uses TRBV6-5 and TRBJ2-4, with a possible D match to TRBD2 (5 bases). The ends were cut back, 2 bases at V and 8 bases at J, with 10 bases in the middle. Germline-derived CDR1 and CDR2 are MNHEY and SVGAGI. CDR3 size: 13 residues. The DNA of the CDR3 is TGTGCCAGCAGTTACGACGGGATAGACATTCAGTACTTC. It specifies CASSYDGIDIQYF.

This clonotype was seen a few times. V usage is TRBV4-3 and J usage is TRBJ2-7, with 12 bases lining up with TRBD2. The CDR3 loop spans 17 amino acids. With 0 bases clipped from V and 5 bases from J, the junction kept 8 bases outside the gene matches. Germline V CDR1 and CDR2: LGHNA, YSLEER. The CDR3 is CASSQDPELAGGNEQYF. The CDR3 DNA is TGCGCCAGCAGCCAAGACCCGGAACTAGCGGGAGGTAACGAGCAGTACTTC.

This chain joins TRBV7-2 and TRBJ2-5; a possible D gene is TRBD2 (5 bases). V was shortened by 6 bases and J by 2 bases, with 13 bases between the two germline ends. Germline V CDR1 and CDR2: SGHTA, FQGNSA. The CDR3 loop spans 14 amino acids. The CDR3 reads CASRSGFNQETQYF. The DNA for the CDR3 is TGTGCCAGCAGAAGCGGTTTTAATCAAGAGACCCAGTACTTC.

The CDR3 here is CATSDPGTSGITDTQYF. The DNA for the CDR3 is TGTGCCACCAGTGATCCAGGGACTAGCGGGATCACAGATACGCAGTATTTT. The gene calls are TRBV24-1 and TRBJ2-3; the match to TRBD2 covers 13 bases. From germline, CDR1 is KGHDR and CDR2 SFDVKD. The length of the CDR3 is 17 residues. Germline trimming cut 3 bases from V and 2 bases from J; bases unmatched to any gene: 4.

The rearrangement joins TRBV21-1 to TRBJ2-2; the table's D call TRBD1 went unverified against the DNA. TRBV21-1 has pseudogene status. The CDR3 sequence is 16 residues long. This CDR3 is CASSTRQPLGTGELFF. The CDR3 nucleotides are TGTGCCAGCAGCACAAGACAGCCCCTCGGTACCGGGGAGCTGTTTTTT.

This clonotype was recorded a few times. The CDR3 nucleotides are TGTGCCACCGGGAGGACGCCTTCCTACGAGCAGTACTTC. This encodes CATGRTPSYEQYF. The rearrangement joins TRBV6-6 to TRBJ2-7; 7 nucleotides align to TRBD2. Per germline, CDR1 MNHNY and CDR2 SVGAGI (reference sequence). This CDR3 contains 13 residues. Trimming removed 10 bases from V and 1 base from J; junction bases left unmatched: 7.

J is TRBJ1-5 and V is TRBV2; 8 nucleotides line up with TRBD1. Looked up from germline, CDR1 is SNHLY and CDR2 is FYNNEI. The CDR3 covers 16 residues. Trimming took 2 bases from V and 4 from J; bases not matched to a gene: 7. CDR3 DNA sequence: TGTGCCAGCAGTGAAAATGACAGGGGATGGAATCAGCCCCAGCATTTT. Its protein product is CASSENDRGWNQPQHF.

This clonotype has only a few counts. The chain couples TRBV20-1 to TRBJ2-3, with D possibly being TRBD2 (6 bases). The germline gives CDR1 DFQATT, CDR2 SNEGSKA (reference sequence). The CDR3 consists of 15 residues. Trimming took off 5 bases at V and 2 bases at J, with 17 bases between the two ends. The CDR3 DNA sequence: TGCAGTGCTGCCTTTGGGGACTCAATCACAGATACGCAGTATTTT. It specifies CSAAFGDSITDTQYF.

This clonotype was detected only a few times. The rearrangement links TRBV6-5 to TRBJ2-5, with D possibly matching TRBD1 (6 bases). Trimming stripped 6 bases from V and 2 bases from J, with 19 bases between. This CDR3 is 16 amino acids long. Germline-derived CDR1 and CDR2 are MNHEY and SVGAGI. The CDR3 is CASSHLYLTGQETQYF. CDR3 DNA sequence: TGTGCCAGCAGCCACCTCTATTTGACAGGTCAAGAGACCCAGTACTTC.

In this sample, this clonotype turned up a few times. This rearrangement joins TRBV6-6 to TRBJ2-7; TRBD1 matches at 9 bases. Germline V CDR1 and CDR2: MNHNY, SVGAGI (reference sequence). The CDR3 loop spans 15 amino acids. The V segment lost 9 bases and the J segment 3 bases; nucleotides outside the gene matches: 12. CDR3: CASRTPGQGIYEQYF. DNA of the CDR3: TGTGCCAGTAGAACACCGGGACAGGGTATCTACGAGCAGTACTTC.

This clonotype has only a few counts. The chain carries TRBV6-6 and TRBJ1-6, with no clear D. In germline, CDR1 is MNHNY, CDR2 SVGAGI (reference sequence). The ends were cut back, 0 bases at V and 11 bases at J, with 11 bases in the middle. The CDR3 consists of 14 residues. CDR3 loop: CASSYSNSRPPLHF. In DNA form, the CDR3 reads TGTGCCAGCAGTTACTCGAACAGTAGGCCACCCCTCCACTTT.

V and J are TRBV20-1 and TRBJ1-2, with TRBD1 identical over 7 bases. The CDR3 extends over 13 amino acids. Trimming at V came to 1 base and at J to 5 bases, leaving 4 bases not matched to a gene. Germline lookup yields CDR1 DFQATT and CDR2 SNEGSKA (reference sequence). DNA of the CDR3: TGCAGTGCTAGAGCCGGGACAGTATATGGCTACACCTTC. Translating it yields CSARAGTVYGYTF.